The 3 T cell receptor beta chains presented below share a single source sample, sequenced in a study of T cells in Graves' hyperthyroidism and ophthalmopathy. Researchers took RNA transcripts and amplified the TCR beta CDR3 regions from them. TCR CDR3 regions were first amplified by RT-PCR with HTBI primers. TCRdb recomputed calls from the multiplex PCR reads with MiXCR, one row per CDR3 protein. This sample has 400,000 to 600,000 distinct CDR3 sequences, with about a fifth found just once. The sample was blood. These receptors were taken from a man aged 18-30 years with Graves' hyperthyroidism.

The chain links TRBV20-1 to TRBJ2-5; possible D gene TRBD2, 6 bases. Germline V gene lookup returns CDR1 DFQATT and CDR2 SNEGSKA (reference sequence). Deletions cut 3 bases from V and 0 bases from J, with 17 bases between. The CDR3 contains 16 residues. DNA for the CDR3: TGCAGTGCTAGTGGGGCGGAGGGTTACGACCAAGAGACCCAGTACTTC. Protein product: CSASGAEGYDQETQYF.

This clonotype has more than one count but fewer than ten. The rearrangement joins TRBV12-3 or TRBV12-4 to TRBJ2-7; D perhaps matches TRBD1 (5 bases). This CDR3 is built from 14 residues. Trimming left V 6 bases short and J 3 bases short, with 15 bases between. CDR3 sequence (DNA): TGTGCCAGCAGGTCTAGGTACAGGTTCTACGAGCAGTACTTC. Protein product: CASRSRYRFYEQYF.

In this sample, this clonotype turned up many times. The V gene is TRBV6-5, the J gene TRBJ1-6; D unclear. Germline CDR1 is MNHEY and CDR2 is SVGAGI. The CDR3 covers 13 residues. V was clipped by 2 bases and J by 4 bases, with 3 bases between them. The CDR3 DNA follows: TGTGCCAGCAGTTACGAGTATAATTCACCCCTCCACTTT. This codes for CASSYEYNSPLHF.